This T cell receptor beta chain was observed in a study of T cell responses to AZD1222 COVID-19 vaccine. Note on this clone: What it binds is not known.

The method was immunoSEQ multiplex PCR; TCRdb's version includes in-frame clones alone and lacks a portion of them. The sample includes 150,000 to 200,000 clones, under 95% of them seen just once. Findings and caveats of the study: Close to half of spike-specific TCRs reportedly recognize unmutated variant regions. Rises in breadth and depth of Spike-specific TCRs came after two AZD1222 doses. It should be noted that donors were predominantly white British and more often female, and clonal diversity was possibly underestimated.

This CDR3 comprises 16 residues. V trimming: 5 bases; J trimming: 0 bases; junction bases outside the gene matches: 6. Germline V lookup: CDR1 SGHTA, CDR2 FQGTGA. Source: peripheral blood, taken on day 0 of AZD1222 vaccination. The J gene is TRBJ2-3, the V gene TRBV7-3; 9 bases map to TRBD2. The receptor was derived from an adult in good health. The CDR3 bases are TGTGCCAGCAGCGCCGGGACTAGCAGGAGCACAGATACGCAGTATTTT. This sequence encodes CASSAGTSRSTDTQYF.